The clone carrying this T cell receptor beta chain was counted between two and nine times. Primers used in a second PCR of about 6 to 11 cycles were a sample-barcoded 5' primer and a J-beta primer mix. TCRdb recomputed calls from the 5' RACE reads with MiXCR, one row per CDR3 protein. This repertoire shows some 1.5 million distinct CDR3 sequences, approximately 30% found once; its top ten account for about 7.7%. These data are taken from a study of blood T cells in healthy people across ages. The TCR was taken from a woman aged 25 to 39 in good health. What was sequenced was blood.

This CDR3 reads CASSFGGMANQETQYF. The CDR3 nucleotides read TGTGCCAGCAGTTTCGGGGGAATGGCCAACCAAGAGACCCAGTACTTC. The genes are TRBV12-3 or TRBV12-4 and TRBJ2-5; tentatively, D is TRBD2 (6 bases). V lost 3 bases and J 0 bases, leaving 14 bases between the germline ends. This CDR3 contains 16 residues.